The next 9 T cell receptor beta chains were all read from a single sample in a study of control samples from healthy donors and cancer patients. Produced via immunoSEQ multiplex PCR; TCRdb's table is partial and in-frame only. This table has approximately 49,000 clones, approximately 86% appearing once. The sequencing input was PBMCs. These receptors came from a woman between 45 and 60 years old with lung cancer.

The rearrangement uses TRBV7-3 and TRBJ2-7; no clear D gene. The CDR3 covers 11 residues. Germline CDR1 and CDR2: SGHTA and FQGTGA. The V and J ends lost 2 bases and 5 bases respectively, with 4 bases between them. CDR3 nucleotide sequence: TGTGCCAGCAGCTTATTGCACGAGCAGTACTTC. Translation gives CASSLLHEQYF.

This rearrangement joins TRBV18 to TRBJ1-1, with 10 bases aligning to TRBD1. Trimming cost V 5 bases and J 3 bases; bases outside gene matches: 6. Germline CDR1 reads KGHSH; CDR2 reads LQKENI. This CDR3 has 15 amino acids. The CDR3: CASSTLGQGDTEAFF. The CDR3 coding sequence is TGTGCCAGCTCAACCCTCGGACAGGGGGACACTGAAGCTTTCTTT.

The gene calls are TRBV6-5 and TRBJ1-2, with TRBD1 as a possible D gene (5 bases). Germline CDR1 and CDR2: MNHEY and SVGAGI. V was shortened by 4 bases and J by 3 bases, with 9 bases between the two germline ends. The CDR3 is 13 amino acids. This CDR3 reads CASSWGTDYGYTF. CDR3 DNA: TGTGCCAGCAGTTGGGGGACTGACTATGGCTACACCTTC.

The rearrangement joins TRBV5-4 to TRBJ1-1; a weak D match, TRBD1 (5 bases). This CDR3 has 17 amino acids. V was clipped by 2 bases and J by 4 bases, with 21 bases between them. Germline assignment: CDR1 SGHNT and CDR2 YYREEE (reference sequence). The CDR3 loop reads CASSFNQGLLPGTEAFF. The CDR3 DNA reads TGTGCCAGCAGCTTTAATCAGGGTCTGCTGCCTGGCACTGAAGCTTTCTTT.

This CDR3 is CAISVIGYSTDTQYF. CDR3 DNA sequence: TGTGCCATCAGTGTGATCGGGTATAGCACAGATACGCAGTATTTT. This chain connects TRBV10-3 to TRBJ2-3; unclear D gene. The CDR3 contains 15 residues. V lost 4 bases and J lost 0, with 11 bases in between. Germline lookup yields CDR1 ENHRY and CDR2 SYGVKD.

The CDR3 DNA reads as TGCGCCAGCAGCCAAGATCCCTCCGACTCTGGAAACACCATATATTTT. Translating gives CASSQDPSDSGNTIYF. V is TRBV4-3 and J is TRBJ1-3; D is unresolved. V lost 0 bases, J lost 0 bases, and 9 bases lay in between. Germline assignment: CDR1 LGHNA and CDR2 YSLEER. This CDR3 is 16 amino acids long.

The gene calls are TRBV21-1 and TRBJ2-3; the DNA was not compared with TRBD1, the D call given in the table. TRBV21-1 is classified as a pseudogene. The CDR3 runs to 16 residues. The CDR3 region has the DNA TGTGCCAGCAGCAAAAACAGCACAGGGTATGCAGATACGCAGTATTTT. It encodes CASSKNSTGYADTQYF.

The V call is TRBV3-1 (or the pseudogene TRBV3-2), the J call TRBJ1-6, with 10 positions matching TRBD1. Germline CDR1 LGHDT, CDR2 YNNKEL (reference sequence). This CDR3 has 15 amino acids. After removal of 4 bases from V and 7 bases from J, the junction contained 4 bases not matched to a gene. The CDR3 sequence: CASSPWGQGNSPLHF. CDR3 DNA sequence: TGTGCCAGCAGCCCCTGGGGACAGGGGAATTCACCCCTCCACTTT.

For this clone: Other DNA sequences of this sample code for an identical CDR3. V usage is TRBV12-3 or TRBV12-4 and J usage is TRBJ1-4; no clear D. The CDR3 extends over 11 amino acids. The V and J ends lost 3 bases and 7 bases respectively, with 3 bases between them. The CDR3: CASSLGEKLFF. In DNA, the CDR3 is TGTGCCAGCAGTTTGGGTGAAAAACTGTTTTTT.